The next 5 T cell receptor beta chains were all read from a single sample in a study of blood T cell repertoires in COVID-19. Sequenced by immunoSEQ multiplex PCR; TCRdb stores in-frame clones only, minus some. The sample yields tens of thousands of clones, approximately 90% seen once. The specimen sequenced was peripheral blood. These receptors originate from a man aged 45-60 years with active COVID-19.

The chain carries TRBV20-1 and TRBJ2-7, with D maybe TRBD1 (6 bases). The V gene's germline CDR1 is DFQATT and CDR2 SNEGSKA (reference sequence). V was trimmed by 3 bases and J by 4 bases, leaving 13 bases between them. The CDR3 is made up of 13 amino acids. CDR3 sequence reads: CSASGGRGYEQYF. The CDR3 bases are TGCAGTGCTAGTGGGGGTAGGGGGTACGAGCAGTACTTC.

The gene calls are TRBV9 and TRBJ1-1, with D tentatively TRBD1 (6 bases). The CDR3 is 15 residues long. CDR1 SGDLS and CDR2 YYNGEE come from the germline V gene. V dropped 4 bases and J dropped 1 base, with 14 bases sitting between them. The CDR3 nucleotides are TGTGCCAGCAGCACTTCGGGACATCGGAACACTGAAGCTTTCTTT. The encoded protein is CASSTSGHRNTEAFF.

There are a few counts of this clone. CDR3 nucleotides: TGCAGCGTTTGGGTCTTTGGGGGGTCCTACGAGCAGTACTTC. Translation gives CSVWVFGGSYEQYF. This chain links TRBV29-1 with TRBJ2-7; possible D gene TRBD2, 6 bases. Trimming took 5 bases from V and 1 from J, leaving 15 bases between them. The CDR3 consists of 14 residues. The germline V gene has CDR1 SQVTM and CDR2 ANQGSEA.

The chain recombines TRBV7-2 with TRBJ2-1; 12 nucleotides match TRBD2. The CDR3 totals 15 residues. The junction had 7 bases not matched to a gene; V was cut back by 3 bases and J by 10 bases. Germline CDR1 is SGHTA and CDR2 is FQGNSA. CDR3: CASSFPSGGAGEQFF. CDR3 DNA: TGTGCCAGCAGCTTCCCTAGCGGGGGGGCGGGAGAGCAGTTCTTC.

The chain uses TRBV11-3 and TRBJ1-2, with TRBD1 identical over 8 bases. V dropped 5 bases and J dropped 1; count of bases not matched to a gene: 6. There are 15 residues in the CDR3. Looked up from germline, CDR1 is SGHNT and CDR2 is YENEEA. For the CDR3, the DNA is TGTGCCAGCAGCCCCGGGGACAGGTATAACTATGGCTACACCTTC. This sequence encodes CASSPGDRYNYGYTF.